A single sample is the source of the 2 T cell receptor beta chains below, sequenced in a study of blood T cell repertoires in COVID-19. TCRdb keeps only in-frame clones here, not all; method: immunoSEQ multiplex PCR. Of roughly 150,000 clones in the sample, around 88% were seen once. Material: peripheral blood. Every receptor here comes from a human donor in a cohort sampled during active COVID-19.

The chain couples TRBV24-1 to TRBJ2-7, with 8 bases fitting TRBD2. Per the germline V gene, CDR1 is KGHDR and CDR2 is SFDVKD. Trimming cost V 5 bases and J 3 bases; bases outside gene matches: 5. The CDR3 contains 14 residues. CDR3 nucleotides: TGTGCCACCAGTGGTAGCGGGACAAGCTACGAGCAGTACTTC. This gives the protein CATSGSGTSYEQYF.

This clone was seen just once. The V gene is TRBV7-8, the J gene TRBJ2-7; 8 nucleotides line up with TRBD1. The V and J ends lost 4 bases and 1 base, in that order; junction bases with no gene match: 3. The germline V gene encodes CDR1 SGHVS and CDR2 FQNEAQ. The CDR3 covers 14 residues. CDR3 DNA: TGTGCCAGCAGCTCCAGGACAGGGTCCTACGAGCAGTACTTC. Protein product: CASSSRTGSYEQYF.